Listed here are 29 T cell receptor beta chains from one sample, sequenced in a study of Graves' ophthalmopathy and Graves' hyperthyroidism. Amplification of TCR beta CDR3 regions used RNA transcripts. Following a first-round RT-PCR that used HTBI primers, a second-round multiplex PCR was carried out. MiXCR, applied by TCRdb to the multiplex PCR reads, yields one record per CDR3 protein. The data show hundreds of thousands of distinct CDR3 sequences, over 40% seen once. Sequenced material: peripheral blood. All receptors derive from an adult man with Graves' ophthalmopathy.

The V gene is TRBV7-3, the J gene TRBJ1-1; D is unresolved. Trimming pared 5 bases from V and 8 bases from J, leaving 12 bases between. The CDR3 consists of 12 residues. Germline V gene lookup returns CDR1 SGHTA and CDR2 FQGTGA. The CDR3, as DNA: TGTGCCAGCAGCACCAAGGAGGTGGAAGCTTTCTTT. It yields the protein CASSTKEVEAFF.

The rearrangement joins TRBV11-1 to TRBJ1-4; TRBD1 matches at 7 bases. CDR3 length: 17 residues. The ends lost 5 bases at V and 7 bases at J; junction bases unmatched: 16. The germline V gene has CDR1 SGHAT and CDR2 FQDESV (reference sequence). For the CDR3, the DNA is TGTGCCAGCAGCCCAGGGGGGGCTGAAGGGAAACTTGAAAAACTGTTTTTT. Translated, it gives CASSPGGAEGKLEKLFF.

This clonotype was counted a few times. The genes are TRBV7-8 and TRBJ2-3; D gene uncertain. Germline V gene data show CDR1 as SGHVS and CDR2 as FQNEAQ. The length of the CDR3 is 13 residues. The ends were cut back, 5 bases at V and 2 bases at J, with 8 bases in the middle. The CDR3 loop is CASSPLTTDTQYF. CDR3 nucleotides: TGTGCCAGCAGCCCCCTGACCACAGATACGCAGTATTTT.

This clonotype was seen a few times. The J gene is TRBJ1-2, the V gene TRBV20-1; perhaps TRBD1 as D (5 bases). The CDR3 totals 13 residues. The V gene lost 5 bases and the J gene lost 1 base, with 11 bases spanning the gap. Germline loops: CDR1 DFQATT, CDR2 SNEGSKA (reference sequence). The CDR3 is CSAYVRDNYGYTF. The CDR3 bases are TGCAGTGCTTACGTCAGGGATAACTATGGCTACACCTTC.

This clonotype was found many times. This chain links TRBV7-9 with TRBJ1-1; D is ambiguous. Germline V gene data show CDR1 as SEHNR and CDR2 as FQNEAQ (reference sequence). V was trimmed by 1 base and J by 2 bases, leaving 11 bases between them. The CDR3 spans 15 residues. The CDR3 DNA reads as TGTGCCAGCAGCTTAGGGCCGGTTTTAAACACTGAAGCTTTCTTT. Encoded protein: CASSLGPVLNTEAFF.

This clonotype was counted at least ten times. This chain joins TRBV2 and TRBJ1-6, with D possibly being TRBD1 (6 bases). The germline gives CDR1 SNHLY, CDR2 FYNNEI. V lost 7 bases and J 0 bases, leaving 10 bases between the germline ends. The CDR3 covers 15 residues. CDR3 in DNA: TGTGCCAGCAAGGGGGATAGCTCCTATAATTCACCCCTCCACTTT. Protein sequence: CASKGDSSYNSPLHF.

This rearrangement joins TRBV7-3 to TRBJ1-6; D is perhaps TRBD1 (5 bases). Germline CDR1 SGHTA, CDR2 FQGTGA. Trimming removed 8 bases at V and 3 bases at J, with 11 bases between. The CDR3 has 14 amino acids. The CDR3 protein is CASPGANYNSPLHF. The CDR3 nucleotides read TGTGCCAGCCCCGGGGCGAACTATAATTCACCCCTCCACTTT.

On this clonotype itself: A read error may be the cause here, since a much bigger clone is one base away. The rearrangement links TRBV5-1 to TRBJ1-2, with D unclear. The CDR3 is 13 residues long. The germline V gene has CDR1 SGHRS and CDR2 YFSETQ. CDR3 in DNA: TGTGCCAGCAGCTTGAGGACCGACTATGGCTACACCTTC. Encoded protein: CASSLRTDYGYTF.

The DNA of the CDR3 is TGTGCCAGCAGCGACATCCCAGGTTCGGGGTTGGGGGACACTGAAGCTTTCTTT. It yields the protein CASSDIPGSGLGDTEAFF. This chain uses TRBV5-4 with TRBJ1-1, with a weak D call TRBD1 (5 bases). V lost 4 bases and J lost 3, with 25 bases in between. Looked up from germline, CDR1 is SGHNT and CDR2 is YYREEE (reference sequence). The CDR3 is made up of 18 amino acids.

With regard to this clonotype: A much larger clone sits a single nucleotide away, making a read error possible. This chain connects TRBV5-1 to TRBJ1-2; unclear D gene. Germline loops: CDR1 SGHRS, CDR2 YFSETQ. The CDR3 extends over 12 amino acids. CDR3 sequence: CASSPRAGGCTF. The CDR3, as DNA: TGCGCCAGCAGTCCAAGGGCAGGAGGCTGCACCTTC.

The rearrangement joins TRBV25-1 to TRBJ1-4, with no clear D. Germline V gene lookup returns CDR1 MGHDK and CDR2 SYGVNS. The CDR3 is 15 amino acids. Trimming stripped 8 bases from V and 7 bases from J, with 20 bases between. CDR3 sequence: CASGHRARLLEKLFF. The CDR3 nucleotides are TGTGCCAGCGGTCACCGTGCTAGATTGCTTGAAAAACTGTTTTTT. The complete variable domain, with remaining parts taken from reference TRBV25-1 and TRBJ1-4, reads EADIYQTPRYLVIGTGKKITLECSQTMGHDKMYWYQQDPGMELHLIHYSYGVNSTEKGDLSSESTVSRIRTEHFPLTLESARPSHTSQYLCASGHRARLLEKLFFGSGTQLSVL.

This clonotype was seen once. V is TRBV5-5 and J is TRBJ1-1; a possible D gene is TRBD1 (5 bases). The CDR3 spans 16 residues. Germline loops: CDR1 SGHKS, CDR2 YYEKEE (reference sequence). Trimming removed 2 bases from V and 7 bases from J, with 21 bases in between. CDR3 residues: CASSLIQRDAGREAFF. For the CDR3, the DNA is TGTGCCAGCAGCTTAATACAAAGGGACGCCGGGCGTGAAGCTTTCTTT. Full variable domain (remainder filled in from reference TRBV5-5 and TRBJ1-1): DAGVTQSPTHLIKTRGQQVTLRCSPISGHKSVSWYQQVLGQGPQFIFQYYEKEERGRGNFPDRFSARQFPNYSSELNVNALLLGDSALYLCASSLIQRDAGREAFFGQGTRLTVV.

To note about this clonotype: This sequence may be a read error, since a much larger clone differs from it by one base. The chain combines TRBV20-1 with TRBJ2-7, with 10 bases lining up with TRBD2. V lost 5 bases to trimming and J lost 2 bases; unmatched junction nucleotides: 6. Germline-derived CDR1 and CDR2 are DFQATT and SNEGSKA (reference sequence). The CDR3 length is 14 residues. The CDR3 DNA sequence: TGCAGTGCTGTAGCGGGAGGTAGCCCCTACGAGCAGTACTTC. Translated, it gives CSAVAGGSPYEQYF.

This clonotype was counted at least ten times. This rearrangement joins TRBV19 to TRBJ1-1, with a tentative D call TRBD1 (5 bases). This CDR3 contains 14 residues. With 3 bases removed from V and 3 bases from J, the gap between germline ends came to 11 bases. Germline V gene lookup returns CDR1 LNHDA and CDR2 SQIVND (reference sequence). The DNA for the CDR3 is TGTGCCAGTAGTATGAACCAGGGACACACTGAAGCTTTCTTT. Residues: CASSMNQGHTEAFF.

This clonotype was observed at least ten times. The V call is TRBV7-2, the J call TRBJ2-2, with a tentative D call TRBD2 (6 bases). Trimming took off 5 bases at V and 1 base at J, with 11 bases between the two ends. Germline CDR1 SGHTA, CDR2 FQGNSA. This CDR3 has 15 amino acids. CDR3 bases: TGTGCCAGCAGCCCCAGACTAGTGAACACCGGGGAGCTGTTTTTT. Its protein is CASSPRLVNTGELFF.

Note on this clonotype: With a much larger clone just one base away, this may be a read error. This chain uses TRBV20-1 with TRBJ2-5, with a possible D match to TRBD1 (6 bases). The germline V gene encodes CDR1 DFQATT and CDR2 SNEGSKA (reference sequence). Trimming took 0 bases from V and 4 from J, leaving 18 bases between them. This CDR3 spans 16 amino acids. CDR3 protein: CSARDLRGAVAETQYF. CDR3 DNA sequence: TGCAGTGCTAGAGATCTCAGGGGCGCGGTGGCAGAGACCCAGTACTTC.

V is TRBV29-1 and J is TRBJ1-4; D not certain. There are 13 residues in the CDR3. Per the germline V gene, CDR1 is SQVTM and CDR2 is ANQGSEA. Trimming took off 4 bases at V and 7 bases at J, with 13 bases between the two ends. The CDR3 here is CSVGSPASEKLFF. The CDR3 DNA is TGCAGCGTTGGGTCTCCAGCAAGTGAAAAACTGTTTTTT.

The V call is TRBV10-3, the J call TRBJ2-7; D possibly uses TRBD1 or TRBD2 (5 bases each). The CDR3 totals 13 residues. The ends were cut back, 10 bases at V and 0 bases at J, with 13 bases in the middle. Germline V gene data show CDR1 as ENHRY and CDR2 as SYGVKD. This CDR3 reads CASRGAGSYEQYF. CDR3 DNA sequence: TGTGCCAGCAGAGGGGCAGGCTCCTACGAGCAGTACTTC.

This clonotype has a count of ten or more. V is TRBV12-3 or TRBV12-4 and J is TRBJ1-5; D might be TRBD1 (5 bases). V lost 5 bases, J lost 0 bases, and 8 bases lay in between. The CDR3 runs 14 residues. DNA for the CDR3: TGTGCCAGCAGTCAGACAGATAGCAATCAGCCCCAGCATTTT. It is translated as CASSQTDSNQPQHF.

The chain employs TRBV6-5 and TRBJ1-2, with a possible D match to TRBD1 (6 bases). Trimming stripped 2 bases from V and 7 bases from J, with 11 bases between. The CDR3 consists of 13 residues. Germline V lookup: CDR1 MNHEY, CDR2 SVGAGI. Here the CDR3 reads CASSYPGDGGYTF. The CDR3 nucleotides are TGTGCCAGCAGTTACCCAGGGGACGGTGGCTACACCTTC.

This clonotype was seen many times. V is TRBV19 and J is TRBJ1-3, with a possible D match to TRBD1 (5 bases). Trimming took 6 bases from V and 0 from J, leaving 9 bases between them. This CDR3 has 14 residues. Germline V gives CDR1 LNHDA, CDR2 SQIVND (reference sequence). CDR3 sequence (DNA): TGTGCCAGTAGACCGGACACCTCTGGAAACACCATATATTTT. Protein: CASRPDTSGNTIYF.

This clonotype was observed many times. The CDR3 loop reads CASSQVVSPNSPLHF. The CDR3 DNA sequence: TGCGCCAGCAGCCAAGTCGTCAGTCCCAATTCACCCCTCCACTTT. This chain connects TRBV4-1 to TRBJ1-6; no reliable D call. The CDR3 spans 15 residues. Trimming removed 1 base from V and 7 bases from J, with 11 bases in between. Germline CDR1 is MGHRA and CDR2 is YSYEKL.

This sequence joins TRBV9 and TRBJ1-1, with TRBD1 as a possible D gene (5 bases). The V end lost 4 bases, the J end lost 0 bases, and 10 bases lay between the germline ends. From germline, CDR1 is SGDLS and CDR2 YYNGEE. The CDR3 totals 14 residues. This CDR3 reads CASSWDGMNTEAFF. Here the CDR3 DNA reads TGTGCCAGCAGCTGGGACGGTATGAACACTGAAGCTTTCTTT.

The chain employs TRBV7-3 and TRBJ2-6; D is possibly TRBD2 (5 bases). Trimming cost V 11 bases and J 2 bases, with 13 bases left between them. CDR1 and CDR2 from the germline V gene are SGHTA and FQGTGA. This CDR3 is 14 amino acids long. The CDR3 bases are TGTGCCTGGAGCGCGGGTACTGGGGCCAACGTCCTGACTTTC. It is translated as CAWSAGTGANVLTF.

This clonotype was counted at least ten times. The J gene is TRBJ2-5, the V gene TRBV29-1; unclear D gene. Trimming shortened V by 4 bases and J by 5 bases, and 8 bases separated the two germline ends. The germline gives CDR1 SQVTM, CDR2 ANQGSEA. The CDR3 covers 11 residues. The CDR3 region has the DNA TGCAGCGTTGGGGAACGGGAGACCCAGTACTTC. It specifies CSVGERETQYF.

This clonotype has a count of ten or more. The V call is TRBV12-3 or TRBV12-4, the J call TRBJ1-5, with D maybe TRBD1 (6 bases). The CDR3 has 15 residues. Trimming removed 4 bases from V and 5 bases from J, with 15 bases in between. CDR3 loop: CASSSGERGYQPQHF. In nucleotides, the CDR3 is TGTGCCAGCAGTTCCGGGGAGAGGGGGTATCAGCCCCAGCATTTT.

The chain has TRBV4-2 and TRBJ2-7, with D possibly TRBD1 on 6 matching bases. The CDR3 totals 15 residues. V shed 1 base and J shed 3 bases, with 13 bases lying between them. Germline V CDR1 and CDR2: LGHNA, YNFKEQ. As DNA, the CDR3 is TGTGCCAGCAGCCAAGCGGCCGGACAGCGCTACGAGCAGTACTTC. Protein: CASSQAAGQRYEQYF.

The CDR3 sequence: CALRDGASNQPQHF. Here the CDR3 DNA reads TGTGCCCTTAGGGACGGGGCCAGCAATCAGCCCCAGCATTTT. The rearrangement joins TRBV30 to TRBJ1-5, with D tentatively TRBD1 (5 bases). V lost 8 bases to trimming and J lost 1 base, with 15 bases between them. Germline CDR1 reads GTSNPN; CDR2 reads SVGIG (reference sequence). CDR3 length: 14 amino acids.

This clonotype was counted at least ten times. The chain joins TRBV29-1 to TRBJ1-2; D is ambiguous. Trimming pared 7 bases from V and 8 bases from J, leaving 14 bases between. The CDR3 is 11 amino acids. Germline lookup yields CDR1 SQVTM and CDR2 ANQGSEA. CDR3 in amino acids: CSAKSGRGYTF. Here the CDR3 DNA reads TGCAGCGCAAAATCGGGGAGGGGCTACACCTTC.